These 7 T cell receptor beta chains were all obtained from the same sample, sequenced in a study of blood T cell repertoires in COVID-19. Sequencing was performed with immunoSEQ multiplex PCR; in TCRdb, only in-frame clones are kept and a portion is missing. The data hold about 440,000 clones, with about nine tenths observed a single time. Sequenced: peripheral blood. The receptor source for this set is a woman aged 50 to 60 with COVID-19, enrolled during active disease.

The chain carries TRBV19 and TRBJ2-7; 7 bases are shared with TRBD2. J was trimmed by 0 bases and V by 7 bases; bases with no gene match: 6. In germline, CDR1 is LNHDA, CDR2 SQIVND (reference sequence). The CDR3 consists of 14 residues. The CDR3 sequence is CASKARDYSYEQYF. CDR3 nucleotide sequence: TGTGCCAGTAAGGCGAGGGACTACTCCTACGAGCAGTACTTC.

J is TRBJ1-1 and V is TRBV5-6; D remains unclear. Germline V gene lookup returns CDR1 SGHDT and CDR2 YYEEEE. CDR3 length: 15 amino acids. Trimming cost V 1 base and J 4 bases, with 14 bases left between them. CDR3: CASSLMRGRSTEAFF. DNA for the CDR3: TGTGCCAGCAGCTTGATGCGAGGGCGCAGCACTGAAGCTTTCTTT.

The chain uses TRBV11-3 and TRBJ2-3; D ambiguous. Trimming took 1 base from V and 0 from J, leaving 5 bases between them. The CDR3 loop spans 14 amino acids. Germline values: CDR1 SGHNT, CDR2 YENEEA. Here the CDR3 DNA reads TGTGCCAGCAGCTTAGGTCGGAGCACAGATACGCAGTATTTT. It yields the protein CASSLGRSTDTQYF.

The chain couples TRBV7-8 to TRBJ2-3, with D perhaps matching TRBD2 (6 bases). In germline, CDR1 is SGHVS, CDR2 FQNEAQ. V was cut by 5 bases and J by 1 base, with 13 bases left in between. The CDR3 contains 15 residues. As DNA, the CDR3 is TGTGCCAGCAGCAGCTGGGGGGAGGGCACAGATACGCAGTATTTT. Protein: CASSSWGEGTDTQYF.

The rearrangement links TRBV6-1 to TRBJ1-3, with D possibly matching TRBD1 (6 bases). CDR3 length: 17 amino acids. The V gene lost 2 bases and the J gene lost 0 bases, with 14 bases spanning the gap. The germline V gene encodes CDR1 MNHNS and CDR2 SASEGT. The CDR3 is CASSELYRDNSGNTIYF. The DNA of the CDR3 is TGTGCCAGCAGTGAACTCTATAGGGACAACTCTGGAAACACCATATATTTT.

This chain joins TRBV3-1 (or the pseudogene TRBV3-2) and TRBJ2-4; 8 bases are shared with TRBD1. Losses at the gene ends were 0 bases for V and 6 bases for J; bases not matched to a gene: 10. CDR3 size: 17 residues. CDR1 and CDR2 from the germline V gene are LGHDT and YNNKEL (reference sequence). The CDR3 protein is CASSQEGIQGEGNIQYF. The CDR3 region has the DNA TGTGCCAGCAGCCAAGAAGGTATACAGGGGGAAGGAAACATTCAGTACTTC.

This clone was seen just once. This sequence joins TRBV19 and TRBJ2-3; D is possibly TRBD1 (6 bases). V was pared by 4 bases and J by 3 bases, with 17 bases between. The CDR3 is made up of 16 amino acids. Germline values: CDR1 LNHDA, CDR2 SQIVND (reference sequence). CDR3 coding DNA: TGTGCCAGTAGTACTCAAGGGGGAAGGGTTACAGATACGCAGTATTTT. As protein: CASSTQGGRVTDTQYF. Using reference TRBV19 and TRBJ2-3 for the parts outside the CDR3, the full variable domain is DGGITQSPKYLFRKEGQNVTLSCEQNLNHDAMYWYRQDPGQGLRLIYYSQIVNDFQKGDIAEGYSVSREKKESFPLTVTSAQKNPTAFYLCASSTQGGRVTDTQYFGPGTRLTVL.